The 18 T cell receptor beta chains given below trace back to one sample, sequenced in a study of CD8 T cells in ankylosing spondylitis. TCRdb re-analysed the 5' RACE reads in MiXCR, keeping a single row per CDR3 protein. The sample carries roughly 240,000 distinct CDR3 sequences, more than 25% recorded once. Sequencing was carried out using blood, either unsorted or a sorted T cell fraction (not recorded which). The receptors were gathered from a male donor with ankylosing spondylitis or in good health (not recorded which).

The genes are TRBV20-1 and TRBJ2-2; TRBD2 matches at 7 bases. The CDR3 covers 15 residues. CDR1 is DFQATT, CDR2 SNEGSKA, per germline (reference sequence). The junction had 6 bases not matched to a gene; V was cut back by 0 bases and J by 5 bases. This CDR3 is CSARESGVDTGELFF. The CDR3 DNA follows: TGCAGTGCTAGAGAAAGCGGGGTAGATACCGGGGAGCTGTTTTTT.

This chain links TRBV5-1 with TRBJ2-7, with D perhaps matching TRBD2 (6 bases). V lost 3 bases, J lost 5 bases, and 21 bases lay in between. From germline, CDR1 is SGHRS and CDR2 YFSETQ. The CDR3 length is 16 residues. Here the CDR3 reads CASSWMGGTAQNEQYF. The CDR3, as DNA: TGCGCCAGCAGCTGGATGGGAGGTACCGCCCAGAACGAGCAGTACTTC. Full variable domain (rest looked up from reference TRBV5-1 and TRBJ2-7): KAGVTQTPRYLIKTRGQQVTLSCSPISGHRSVSWYQQTPGQGLQFLFEYFSETQRNKGNFPGRFSGRQFSNSRSEMNVSTLELGDSALYLCASSWMGGTAQNEQYFGPGTRLTVT.

This chain links TRBV20-1 with TRBJ2-3, with 16 bases identical to TRBD2. V lost 1 base to trimming and J lost 6 bases; unmatched junction nucleotides: 10. The germline gives CDR1 DFQATT, CDR2 SNEGSKA (reference sequence). CDR3 size: 18 residues. CDR3 nucleotides: TGCAGTGCTAGAGTCCCCGGGACTAGCGGGGGGGCCTGGGATACGCAGTATTTT. Amino acid sequence: CSARVPGTSGGAWDTQYF.

This clonotype was seen only a few times. The gene calls are TRBV20-1 and TRBJ1-3; maybe TRBD1 (5 bases). Germline V gene sequence: CDR1 DFQATT, CDR2 SNEGSKA (reference sequence). CDR3 size: 14 residues. Trimming removed 1 base from V and 2 bases from J, with 9 bases in between. The CDR3 nucleotides are TGCAGTGCTAGAGTTCCAGGGCCTGGAAACACCATATATTTT. It encodes CSARVPGPGNTIYF.

This clonotype was observed a handful of times. The chain combines TRBV12-3 or TRBV12-4 with TRBJ2-1; D ambiguous. The CDR3 is 16 residues long. V lost 4 bases to trimming and J lost 8 bases, with 21 bases between them. The CDR3 protein is CASSSSSESWAYEQFF. As DNA, the CDR3 is TGTGCCAGCAGTTCATCCAGCGAGTCTTGGGCGTATGAGCAGTTCTTC.

The CDR3 DNA follows: TGTGCCAGCAGTTTGAGAGGAAACAATGAGCAGTTCTTC. Protein sequence: CASSLRGNNEQFF. V gene TRBV27 combines with J gene TRBJ2-1; D not resolved. This CDR3 region has 13 residues. V lost 3 bases and J 5 bases, leaving 8 bases between the germline ends. Germline loops: CDR1 MNHEY, CDR2 SMNVEV (reference sequence).

This chain links TRBV6-1 with TRBJ2-1; TRBD2 might be the D (6 bases). The CDR3 runs 14 residues. V lost 7 bases and J lost 4, with 14 bases in between. The germline V gene has CDR1 MNHNS and CDR2 SASEGT. CDR3 residues: CASTTGGLYNEQFF. DNA for the CDR3: TGTGCCAGCACGACCGGAGGGCTTTACAATGAGCAGTTCTTC.

The chain carries TRBV5-1 and TRBJ1-3; TRBD1 matches 9 bases. The CDR3 spans 16 residues. V trimming: 4 bases; J trimming: 3 bases; junction bases outside the gene matches: 8. Germline V gene sequence: CDR1 SGHRS, CDR2 YFSETQ. The CDR3 spells CASSRGTGTFGNTIYF. DNA for the CDR3: TGCGCCAGCAGCCGGGGGACAGGGACGTTTGGAAACACCATATATTTT.

A few counts support this clonotype. The chain combines TRBV6-5 with TRBJ2-5; the match to TRBD1 covers 9 bases. The CDR3 sequence is 16 residues long. After removal of 0 bases from V and 5 bases from J, the junction contained 7 bases not matched to a gene. CDR1 MNHEY and CDR2 SVGAGI come from the germline V gene. The CDR3 protein is CASSYSGTGFVETQYF. The CDR3 nucleotides read TGTGCCAGCAGTTACTCCGGGACAGGGTTCGTGGAGACCCAGTACTTC.

The genes are TRBV20-1 and TRBJ1-1; tentative D call: TRBD1 (6 bases). Trimming left V 0 bases short and J 13 bases short, with 15 bases between. Germline V gives CDR1 DFQATT, CDR2 SNEGSKA (reference sequence). The CDR3 is 12 amino acids. The CDR3 DNA follows: TGCAGTGCTAGAGACTCCGGTACAGGGTATTTCTTT. Its translation: CSARDSGTGYFF.

The gene calls are TRBV20-1 and TRBJ2-5, with 8 bases lining up with TRBD2. This CDR3 is built from 12 residues. The germline V gene has CDR1 DFQATT and CDR2 SNEGSKA (reference sequence). V lost 4 bases, J lost 4 bases, and 2 bases stayed unmatched. CDR3 sequence reads: CSAIRGGETQYF. CDR3 sequence (DNA): TGCAGTGCTATTCGGGGGGGAGAGACCCAGTACTTC.

The gene calls are TRBV13 and TRBJ2-7, with D perhaps given as TRBD1 or TRBD2 (6 bases each). V lost 6 bases to trimming and J lost 0 bases, with 15 bases between them. The germline gives CDR1 PRHDT, CDR2 FYEKMQ (reference sequence). The CDR3 is made up of 15 amino acids. This chain's CDR3 is CASRPRGGGSYEQYF. CDR3 nucleotides: TGTGCCAGCAGGCCCAGGGGAGGAGGCTCCTACGAGCAGTACTTC. Full variable domain (missing parts from reference TRBV13 and TRBJ2-7): AAGVIQSPRHLIKEKRETATLKCYPIPRHDTVYWYQQGPGQDPQFLISFYEKMQSDKGSIPDRFSAQQFSDYHSELNMSSLELGDSALYFCASRPRGGGSYEQYFGPGTRLTVT.

The chain joins TRBV5-6 to TRBJ2-3; D gene unclear. The V end was cut by 1 base, the J end by 3 bases, with 12 bases between. CDR3 size: 15 residues. Germline V gene data show CDR1 as SGHDT and CDR2 as YYEEEE. CDR3 nucleotides: TGTGCCAGCAGCTTGTGGCAGGACCTTACAGATACGCAGTATTTT. This encodes CASSLWQDLTDTQYF. The full variable domain, its missing parts supplied by reference TRBV5-6 and TRBJ2-3, is DAGVTQSPTHLIKTRGQQVTLRCSPKSGHDTVSWYQQALGQGPQFIFQYYEEEERQRGNFPDRFSGHQFPNYSSELNVNALLLGDSALYLCASSLWQDLTDTQYFGPGTRLTVL.

The chain uses TRBV20-1 and TRBJ2-3; D gene uncertain. From germline, CDR1 is DFQATT and CDR2 SNEGSKA (reference sequence). V dropped 0 bases and J dropped 2 bases, with 9 bases sitting between them. There are 14 residues in the CDR3. The CDR3 spells CSARDTDSTDTQYF. DNA for the CDR3: TGCAGTGCTAGAGATACAGACTCCACAGATACGCAGTATTTT.

The chain is built from TRBV29-1 and TRBJ2-3; the D is unclear. CDR3 length: 13 amino acids. The V gene lost 4 bases and the J gene lost 0 bases, with 8 bases spanning the gap. From germline, CDR1 is SQVTM and CDR2 ANQGSEA. In DNA form, the CDR3 reads TGCAGCGTTGTCCCCTGGAGCACAGATACGCAGTATTTT. Protein product: CSVVPWSTDTQYF.

This clonotype was seen more than once but under ten times. The chain recombines TRBV7-2 with TRBJ2-1; 7 bases fit TRBD2. CDR1 and CDR2 from the germline V gene are SGHTA and FQGNSA. V lost 2 bases and J lost 3; bases outside the gene matches: 4. CDR3 size: 15 residues. The CDR3 DNA follows: TGTGCCAGCAGCTTATCTAGCGGAATCTACAATGAGCAGTTCTTC. Amino acid sequence: CASSLSSGIYNEQFF. The full variable domain, in which reference TRBV7-2 and TRBJ2-1 provide the parts outside the CDR3, is GAGVSQSPSNKVTEKGKDVELRCDPISGHTALYWYRQSLGQGLEFLIYFQGNSAPDKSGLPSDRFSAERTGGSVSTLTIQRTQQEDSAVYLCASSLSSGIYNEQFFGPGTRLTVL.

CDR3 loop: CATSRGFSGDYEQYF. CDR3 sequence (DNA): TGTGCCACCAGCAGAGGGTTTTCAGGGGACTACGAGCAGTACTTC. The rearrangement links TRBV15 to TRBJ2-7, with D possibly TRBD1 on 6 matching bases. Trimming took off 1 base at V and 3 bases at J, with 13 bases between the two ends. The CDR3 runs 15 residues. Germline values: CDR1 LNHNV, CDR2 YYDKDF (reference sequence).

CDR3 sequence reads: CASSSLGNTIYF. Here the CDR3 DNA reads TGTGCCAGCAGCTCCTTGGGAAACACCATATATTTT. The chain recombines TRBV7-6 with TRBJ1-3; D gene ambiguous. Germline V gene data show CDR1 as SGHVS and CDR2 as FNYEAQ. Trimming left V 4 bases short and J 4 bases short, with 5 bases between. The CDR3 has 12 amino acids.